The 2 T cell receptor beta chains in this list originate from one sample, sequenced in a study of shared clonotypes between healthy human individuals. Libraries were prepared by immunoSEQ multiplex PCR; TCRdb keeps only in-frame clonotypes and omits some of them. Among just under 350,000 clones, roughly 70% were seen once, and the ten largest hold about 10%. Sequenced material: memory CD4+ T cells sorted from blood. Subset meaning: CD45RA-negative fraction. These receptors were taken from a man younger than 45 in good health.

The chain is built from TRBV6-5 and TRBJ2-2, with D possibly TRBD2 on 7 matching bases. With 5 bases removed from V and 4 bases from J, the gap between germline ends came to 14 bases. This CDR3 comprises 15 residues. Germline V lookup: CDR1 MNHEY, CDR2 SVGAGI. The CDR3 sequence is CASSQPAGATGELFF. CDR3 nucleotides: TGTGCCAGCAGTCAACCTGCGGGGGCCACCGGGGAGCTGTTTTTT.

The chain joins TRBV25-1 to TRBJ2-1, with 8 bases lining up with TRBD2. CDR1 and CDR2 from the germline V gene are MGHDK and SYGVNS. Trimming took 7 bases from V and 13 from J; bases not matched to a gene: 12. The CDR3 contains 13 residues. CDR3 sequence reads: CASTESGGTSQFF. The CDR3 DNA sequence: TGTGCCAGCACCGAGTCTGGGGGGACTAGTCAGTTCTTC.